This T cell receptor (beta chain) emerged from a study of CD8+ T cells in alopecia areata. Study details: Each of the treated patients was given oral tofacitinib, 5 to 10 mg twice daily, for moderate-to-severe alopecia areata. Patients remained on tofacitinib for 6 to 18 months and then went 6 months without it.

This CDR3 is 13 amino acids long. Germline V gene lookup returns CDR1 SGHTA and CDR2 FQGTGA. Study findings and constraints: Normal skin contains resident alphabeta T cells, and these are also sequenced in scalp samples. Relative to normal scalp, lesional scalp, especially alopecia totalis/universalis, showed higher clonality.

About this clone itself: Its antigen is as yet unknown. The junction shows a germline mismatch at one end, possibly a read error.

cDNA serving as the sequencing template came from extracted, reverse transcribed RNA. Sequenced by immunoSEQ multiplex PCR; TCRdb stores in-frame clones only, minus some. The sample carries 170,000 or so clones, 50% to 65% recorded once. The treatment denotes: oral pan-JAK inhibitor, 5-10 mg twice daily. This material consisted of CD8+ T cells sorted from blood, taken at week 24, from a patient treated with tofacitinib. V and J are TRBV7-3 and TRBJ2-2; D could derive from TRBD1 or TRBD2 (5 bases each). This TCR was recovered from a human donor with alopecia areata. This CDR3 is CACRDPNTGELFF. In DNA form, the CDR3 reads TGTGCCTGCAGGGACCCGAACACCGGGGAGCTGTTTTTT.